The clone carrying this T cell receptor (beta chain) was observed a few times. Next came a second PCR, run for roughly 7 to 12 cycles, which used a sample-barcoded 5' primer along with a J-beta primer mix. TCRdb itself ran the 5' RACE reads through MiXCR, one entry per CDR3 protein. The table lists about 800,000 distinct CDR3 sequences, 46% of them singletons, with 15% to 20% in the top ten. This CDR3 contains 13 residues. V was cut by 6 bases and J by 4 bases, with 13 bases left in between. CDR1 is MDHEN, CDR2 SYDVKM, per germline. This sample was taken from a study of blood T cells in healthy people across ages.

V and J are TRBV28 and TRBJ2-7; possibly TRBD2 for D (5 bases). The sequenced sample consisted of blood. This receptor was taken from an older man in good health. The CDR3 reads CASRRAAPYEQYF. CDR3 nucleotides: TGTGCCAGCAGGAGGGCGGCCCCGTACGAGCAGTACTTC.